This TCR beta chain originates from a study of blood T cell repertoires in COVID-19 (dated by TCRdb to the early 2020s). In the study overall: Collaborator samples came from the United States, Italy and Spain and covered acute and convalescent phases of COVID-19. The prospective study material was composed of cDNA or gDNA derived from T cells, B-cell-depleted T cells, or PBMCs. Subjects who had been exposed to COVID-19, were actively infected with it, or had recovered from it provided the deeply sampled blood TCRbeta repertoires that made up the dataset. The repertoires were made available in a free public database intended to serve as a resource for research on the immune response to SARS-CoV-2. The samples were drawn from two sources: the first 160 participants of the ongoing ImmuneRACE study, and 1,254 subjects contributed by 6 global collaborators. The sample metadata nearly always contained a de-identified subject ID, COVID-19 status, age in years and sex. HLA class I and class II types, where available, came from metadata supplied by the sample provider rather than from assay-based typing. Here is what the overall study found, with its caveats: The amount of clinical and demographic metadata varied by source and participant and was provided uncurated.

Remarks on this clone: No antigen is known for it. No base quality information exists; no much larger clone differs at one position.

Each collaborating institution followed its own protocols to collect whole blood in K2EDTA tubes. Collaborator samples were shipped for TCRbeta analysis as frozen whole blood, isolated PBMCs, or DNA extracted from either sample type. The germline V gene supplies CDR1 SQVTM and CDR2 ANQGSEA. V was cut back by 3 bases and J by 1 base, leaving a gap of 11 bases between them. From the cysteine up to the phenylalanine, the CDR3 has a length of 14 residues. Here the CDR3 DNA is all that survives: 42 bases in frame from base 1. TCRbeta CDR3 regions were amplified from genomic DNA using the immunoSEQ Assay, a bias-controlled multiplex PCR. Regarding the original processing steps: Nucleated cell counts per sample were estimated from amplification of reference gene primers within the assay. Sequence reads were collapsed and filtered to measure the absolute abundance of every unique TCRbeta CDR3 rearrangement. For each sample, productive Simpson clonality was calculated by taking the square root of Simpson's diversity index across productive rearrangements. TCRdb provides this immuneACCESS table in a form limited to in-frame rearrangements. Some clones are lacking; in checked studies, under half of them reflect an unresolved V gene, and why the rest are absent is not known. V, J and clone size are taken as reported in that table, and D and trimming were inferred from the DNA itself. Recorded for this sample are around 68,000 clones; 80% to 85% of them occurred a single time. Of the sample, 9.2% is held by the ten largest clones.

The rearranged segments are TRBV29-1 and TRBJ2-3; a tentative D call is TRBD1 (6 bases match). The source of this sequence is a human donor in a cohort sampled during active COVID-19. The sample taken for sequencing was peripheral blood. The encoded CDR3 is CSVDRSGGTDTQYF. The DNA sequence is TGCAGCGTTGATAGGTCAGGGGGCACAGATACGCAGTATTTT.